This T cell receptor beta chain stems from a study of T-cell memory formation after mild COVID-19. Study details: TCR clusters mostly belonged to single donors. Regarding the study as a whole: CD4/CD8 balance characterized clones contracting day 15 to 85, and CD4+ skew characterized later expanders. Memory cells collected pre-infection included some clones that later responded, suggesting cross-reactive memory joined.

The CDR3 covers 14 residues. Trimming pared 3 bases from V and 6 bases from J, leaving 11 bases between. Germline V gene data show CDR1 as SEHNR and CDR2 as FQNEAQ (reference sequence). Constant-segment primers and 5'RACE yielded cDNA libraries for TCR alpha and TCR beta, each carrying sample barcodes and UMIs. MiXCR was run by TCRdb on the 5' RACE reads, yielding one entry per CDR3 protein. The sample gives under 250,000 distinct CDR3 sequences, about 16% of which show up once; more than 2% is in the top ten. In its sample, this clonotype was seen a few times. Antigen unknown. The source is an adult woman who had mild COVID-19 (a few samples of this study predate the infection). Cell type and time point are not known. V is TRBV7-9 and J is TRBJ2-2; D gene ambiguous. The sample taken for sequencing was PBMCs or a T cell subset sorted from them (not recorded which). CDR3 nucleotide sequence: TGTGCCAGCAGCTTGACCGGAGTCGCCGGGGAGCTGTTTTTT. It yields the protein CASSLTGVAGELFF.